This T cell receptor beta chain was sequenced in a study of cytotoxic CD8 clonotypes in ibrutinib-treated CLL. Study overall: After median approximately 74 months, around 15 stayed in remission, approximately twelve progressed; responses 25 or so partial, 2 complete. When averaged across all of the samples, the counts came to around 260,000 productive templates and some 93,000 productive rearrangements. Whole-study results and caveats: Public clonotypes, an uncommon group, contracted or remained stable on treatment. Having risen at ibrutinib response, clonality had fallen back toward baseline by progression.

The repertoire was sequenced with immunoSEQ multiplex PCR; TCRdb's copy has only in-frame clones and lacks some. The repertoire holds about 69,000 clones, with 75% to 85% as singletons. Turning to this clone: Its antigen is not identified.

Sequenced material: PBMCs, taken at disease progression, from a patient treated with ibrutinib. The receptor comes from a human donor with chronic lymphocytic leukemia.

The CDR3 loop is CASRWTESSYNEQFF. The CDR3 DNA reads TGTGCCAGCAGGTGGACAGAAAGCTCCTACAATGAGCAGTTCTTC. This chain uses TRBV2 with TRBJ2-1, with D tentatively TRBD1 (6 bases). The CDR3 extends over 15 amino acids. Trimming shortened V by 6 bases and J by 0 bases, and 12 bases separated the two germline ends. Looked up from germline, CDR1 is SNHLY and CDR2 is FYNNEI.